Listed below are T cell receptor beta chains from one sample, sequenced in a study of CD8 T cells in ankylosing spondylitis. TCRdb recomputed calls from the 5' RACE reads with MiXCR, one row per CDR3 protein. The sample has about 220,000 distinct CDR3 sequences; approximately 24% are singletons. Sequencing used blood, either unsorted or a sorted T cell fraction (not recorded which). The source is a male donor with ankylosing spondylitis or in good health (not recorded which). CDR3s leave out the opening cysteine and the closing phenylalanine or tryptophan. Fields, in order: V gene, CDR3 protein.

V: TRBV20-1
CDR3: SASKTDATNEKLF

V: TRBV20-1
CDR3: SARDNHNEQF

V: TRBV5-1
CDR3: ASSRQGPQPQH

V: TRBV6-1
CDR3: ASRLLAGGESEQF

V: TRBV5-1
CDR3: ASSLLTSSSGELF

V: TRBV10-3
CDR3: AIQFDGGPSYEQY

V: TRBV5-6
CDR3: ASSLGTLNYGYT

V: TRBV9
CDR3: ASSPTVYYGYT

V: TRBV6-1
CDR3: ASRRQAINTGELF

V: TRBV20-1
CDR3: SASGRGLAKSNEQF

V: TRBV20-1
CDR3: SAGGEIRDSQETQY

V: TRBV6-1
CDR3: ASSPRGRNQPQH

V: TRBV7-2
CDR3: ASRFSGANTGELF

V: TRBV29-1
CDR3: SVQGGPNQPQH

V: TRBV20-1
CDR3: SARDEGRFGTSGRINEQF

V: TRBV11-2
CDR3: ASRTSGYTDTQY

V: TRBV4-3
CDR3: ASSQATGSYNEQF

V: TRBV18
CDR3: ASSPGNQPQH

V: TRBV18
CDR3: ASSPFQGTQY

V: TRBV20-1
CDR3: SASPASGSLNEQF

V: TRBV7-2
CDR3: ASSLVGGQKNTEAF

V: TRBV20-1
CDR3: SASLGSNTGELF

V: TRBV12-3/TRBV12-4
CDR3: ASNPPHRSPEQF

V: TRBV13
CDR3: ASSLVLAGNSYEQY

V: TRBV2
CDR3: ASTEGTSGVRNIQY

V: TRBV5-1
CDR3: ASSAVAGVLYNEQF

V: TRBV11-3
CDR3: ASSLSPHIDEQF

V: TRBV7-2
CDR3: ASSSRGGNEQF

V: TRBV6-5
CDR3: ASSYLRGPDTEAF

V: TRBV20-1
CDR3: SATGLAGVGFEQF

V: TRBV7-3
CDR3: ASSLTGGKRGEQF

V: TRBV27
CDR3: ASSTPGGPDTQY

V: TRBV6-5
CDR3: ASSYPGGGNEQY

V: TRBV20-1
CDR3: SARDWGPVGNSPLH

V: TRBV10-3
CDR3: AIGPSTDTQY

V: TRBV7-9
CDR3: ASSLAGAGASYNEQF

V: TRBV6-1
CDR3: ASSIAGAINEQF

V: TRBV4-3
CDR3: ASSQDTGAEQY

V: TRBV20-1
CDR3: SALPGSRETQY

V: TRBV29-1
CDR3: SVAGDHTTDTQY

V: TRBV5-1
CDR3: ASSANRELYPGYT

V: TRBV3-1
CDR3: ASSQPGWEQF